The clone carrying this T cell receptor beta chain was detected only a few times. CDR3 length equals 15 residues. V shed 1 base and J shed 4 bases, with 14 bases lying between them. The germline CDR1 and CDR2 sequences are KGHSH and LQKENI. With 60 Vbeta and 13 Jbeta primers, the PCR was carried out. Method: immunoSEQ multiplex PCR; TCRdb's copy keeps in-frame clones and lacks some. The sample lists 120,000 or so clones; 17% were seen once. The record originates from a study of cytomegalovirus exposure and HLA in healthy donors. This TCR was sampled from a female donor in good health and CMV-seropositive. This chain links TRBV18 with TRBJ2-7, with D possibly matching TRBD1 (6 bases). The specimen was PBMCs. The CDR3 is CASSPLPGETYEQYF. The DNA of the CDR3 is TGTGCCAGCTCACCACTGCCAGGGGAAACGTACGAGCAGTACTTC.